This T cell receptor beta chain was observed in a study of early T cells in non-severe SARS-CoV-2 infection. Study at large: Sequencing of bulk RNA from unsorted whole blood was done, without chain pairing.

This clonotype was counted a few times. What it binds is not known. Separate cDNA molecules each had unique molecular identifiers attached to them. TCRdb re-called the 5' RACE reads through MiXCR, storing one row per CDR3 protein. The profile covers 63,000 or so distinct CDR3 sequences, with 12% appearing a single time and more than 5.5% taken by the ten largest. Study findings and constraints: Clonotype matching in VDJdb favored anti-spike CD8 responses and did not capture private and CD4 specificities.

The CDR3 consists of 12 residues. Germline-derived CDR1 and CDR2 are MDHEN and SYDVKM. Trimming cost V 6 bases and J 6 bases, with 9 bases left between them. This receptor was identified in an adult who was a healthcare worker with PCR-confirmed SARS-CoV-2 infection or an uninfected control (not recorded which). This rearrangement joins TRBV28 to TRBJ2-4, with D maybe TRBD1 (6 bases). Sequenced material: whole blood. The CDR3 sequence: CASSWDTNIQYF. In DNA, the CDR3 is TGTGCCAGCAGCTGGGACACAAACATTCAGTACTTC.